The rows below give T cell receptor beta chains drawn from one sample of a study of blood T cell repertoires in COVID-19. Here immunoSEQ multiplex PCR was the method, and the copy in TCRdb shows in-frame clones only, minus some. Of more than 150,000 clones in the sample, 75% to 90% were seen once. The specimen was peripheral blood. The receptor set was obtained from a woman aged 55-70 years with acute or convalescent COVID-19. The CDR3 runs from the conserved cysteine through the conserved F or W. The D gene is left open where the match is weak. A row's size may be missing; if present it is once, few, many or a size class.

j_call clone_size d_call v_call cdr3_aa cdr3_nt
TRBJ2-2 . . TRBV7-9 CASSLAMSTGELFF TGTGCCAGCAGCTTAGCGATGAGCACCGGGGAGCTGTTTTTT
TRBJ2-7 . TRBD1 TRBV6-2/TRBV6-3 CASSRSGTVEQYF TGTGCCAGCAGTCGCTCCGGGACAGTCGAGCAGTACTTC
TRBJ1-1 few . TRBV29-1 CSVAGIMAVNTEAFF TGCAGCGTGGCGGGAATCATGGCTGTGAACACTGAAGCTTTCTTT
TRBJ1-6 . TRBD1 TRBV4-3 CASSQDRLGTAFSYNSPLHF TGCGCCAGCAGCCAAGATCGGTTAGGGACAGCCTTCTCCTATAATTCACCCCTCCACTTT
TRBJ1-1 . TRBD1 TRBV19 CASSVLATGTGPSGTEAFF TGTGCCAGTAGTGTTCTTGCAACCGGGACAGGCCCCTCGGGCACTGAAGCTTTCTTT
TRBJ2-2 . . TRBV3-1/TRBV3-2 CASSPRRSGAGELFF TGTGCCAGCAGCCCACGTCGGTCGGGTGCCGGGGAGCTGTTTTTT
TRBJ1-4 . TRBD1 TRBV11-2 CASSETGRYEKLFF TGTGCCAGCAGCGAGACAGGGAGGTATGAAAAACTGTTTTTT
TRBJ1-1 . TRBD1 TRBV5-6 CASSLEDRDRGTEAFF TGTGCCAGCAGCTTGGAGGACCGGGACAGGGGGACTGAAGCTTTCTTT
TRBJ2-3 . . TRBV19 CASSQPPGLRTDTQYF TGTGCCAGTAGCCAACCGCCGGGACTCCGCACAGATACGCAGTATTTT
TRBJ1-3 few . TRBV4-1 CASSSRQASGNTIYF TGCGCCAGCAGCTCCCGACAGGCCTCTGGAAACACCATATATTTT
TRBJ2-7 . . TRBV28 CASMGSPYEQYF TGTGCCAGCATGGGCAGTCCCTACGAGCAGTACTTC
TRBJ1-4 . TRBD1 TRBV20-1 CSASGQGHEKLFF TGCAGTGCTAGTGGACAGGGACATGAAAAACTGTTTTTT
TRBJ1-2 . . TRBV13 CASSLRDRTYGYTF TGTGCCAGCAGCTTGAGAGACAGGACCTATGGCTACACCTTC
TRBJ1-2 . TRBD1 TRBV18 CASSPTTGTLNYGYTF TGTGCCAGCTCACCAACGACAGGGACCCTTAACTATGGCTACACCTTC
TRBJ2-7 . TRBD1 TRBV19 CASTRRTGGSGEQYF TGTGCCAGTACCCGTCGGACAGGGGGCTCGGGAGAGCAGTACTTC
TRBJ1-2 . TRBD1 TRBV9 CASSQQGSLSGYTF TGTGCCAGCAGCCAACAGGGGAGTCTGAGCGGCTACACCTTC
TRBJ1-2 . TRBD1 TRBV7-2 CASSLTGPNYGYTF TGTGCCAGCAGCTTGACAGGGCCTAACTATGGCTACACCTTC